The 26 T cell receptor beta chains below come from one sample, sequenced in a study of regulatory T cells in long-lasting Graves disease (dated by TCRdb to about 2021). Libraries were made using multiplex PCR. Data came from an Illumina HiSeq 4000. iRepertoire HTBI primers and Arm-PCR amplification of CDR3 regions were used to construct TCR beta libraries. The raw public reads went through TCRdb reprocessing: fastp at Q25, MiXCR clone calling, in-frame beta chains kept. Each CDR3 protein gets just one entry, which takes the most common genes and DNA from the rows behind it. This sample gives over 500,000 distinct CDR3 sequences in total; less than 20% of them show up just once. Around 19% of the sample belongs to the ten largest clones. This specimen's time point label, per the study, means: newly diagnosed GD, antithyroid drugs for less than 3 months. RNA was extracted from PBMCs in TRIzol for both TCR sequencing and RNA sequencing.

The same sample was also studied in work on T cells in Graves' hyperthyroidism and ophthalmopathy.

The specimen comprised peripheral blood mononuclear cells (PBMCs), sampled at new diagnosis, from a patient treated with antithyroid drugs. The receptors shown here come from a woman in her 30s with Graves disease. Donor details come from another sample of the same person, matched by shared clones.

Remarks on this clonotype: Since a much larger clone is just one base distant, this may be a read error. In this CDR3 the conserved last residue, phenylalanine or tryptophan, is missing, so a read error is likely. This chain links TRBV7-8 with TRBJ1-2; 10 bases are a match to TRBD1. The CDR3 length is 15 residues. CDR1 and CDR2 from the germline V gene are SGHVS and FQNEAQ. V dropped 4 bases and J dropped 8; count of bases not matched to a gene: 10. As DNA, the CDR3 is TGTGCCAGCAGCTCGCTCCGGGACAGGGGTGTGGGCTACACCCTC. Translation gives CASSSLRDRGVGYTL.

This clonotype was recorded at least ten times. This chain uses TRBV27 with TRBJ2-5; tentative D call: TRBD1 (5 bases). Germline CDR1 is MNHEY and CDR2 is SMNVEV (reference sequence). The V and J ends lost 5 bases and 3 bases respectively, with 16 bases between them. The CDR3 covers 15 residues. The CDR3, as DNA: TGTGCCAGCAGTCCGACAGCTAATCGTAAAGAGACCCAGTACTTC. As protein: CASSPTANRKETQYF.

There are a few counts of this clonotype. This CDR3 reads CASGDSTDQYF. The CDR3 DNA reads as TGTGCCAGCGGAGACAGCACCGACCAGTACTTC. The rearrangement links TRBV3-1 to TRBJ2-7; TRBD1 might be the D (5 bases). CDR1 LGHDT and CDR2 YNNKEL come from the germline V gene (reference sequence). The germline V and J ends were trimmed by 8 bases and 10 bases, with 15 bases remaining between them. This CDR3 is built from 11 residues.

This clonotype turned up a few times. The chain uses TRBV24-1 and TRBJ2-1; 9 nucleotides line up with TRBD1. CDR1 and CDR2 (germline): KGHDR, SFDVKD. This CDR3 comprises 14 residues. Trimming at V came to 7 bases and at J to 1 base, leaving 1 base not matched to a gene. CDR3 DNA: TGTGCCACCAGGGACAGGGGATCCTACAATGAGCAGTTCTTC. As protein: CATRDRGSYNEQFF.

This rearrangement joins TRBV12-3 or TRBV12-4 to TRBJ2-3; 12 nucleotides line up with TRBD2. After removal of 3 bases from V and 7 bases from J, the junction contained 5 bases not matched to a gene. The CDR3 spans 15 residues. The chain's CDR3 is CASSFPSGRANTQYF. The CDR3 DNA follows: TGTGCCAGCAGTTTTCCTAGCGGGAGGGCAAATACGCAGTATTTT.

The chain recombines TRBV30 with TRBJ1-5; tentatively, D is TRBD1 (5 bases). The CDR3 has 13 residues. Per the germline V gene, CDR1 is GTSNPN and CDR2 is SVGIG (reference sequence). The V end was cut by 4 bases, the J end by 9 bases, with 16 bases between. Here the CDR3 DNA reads TGTGCCTGGAACCGGGACTCAAGCCGGCCCCAGCATTTT. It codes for CAWNRDSSRPQHF.

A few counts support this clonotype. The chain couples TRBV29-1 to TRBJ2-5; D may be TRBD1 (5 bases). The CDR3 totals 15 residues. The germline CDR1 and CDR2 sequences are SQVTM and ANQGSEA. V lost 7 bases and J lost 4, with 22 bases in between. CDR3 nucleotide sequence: TGCAGCGCACTACTGAACCTTAGGGGCGGAGAGACCCAGTACTTC. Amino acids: CSALLNLRGGETQYF. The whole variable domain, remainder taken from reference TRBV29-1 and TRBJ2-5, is SAVISQKPSRDICQRGTSLTIQCQVDSQVTMMFWYRQQPGQSLTLIATANQGSEATYESGFVIDKFPISRPNLTFSTLTVSNMSPEDSSIYLCSALLNLRGGETQYFGPGTRLLVL.

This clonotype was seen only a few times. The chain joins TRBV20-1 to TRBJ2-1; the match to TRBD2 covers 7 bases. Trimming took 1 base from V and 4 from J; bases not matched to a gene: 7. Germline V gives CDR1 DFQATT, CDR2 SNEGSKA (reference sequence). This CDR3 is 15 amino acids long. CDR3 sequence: CSARGQLATYNEQFF. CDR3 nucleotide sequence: TGCAGTGCTAGAGGCCAACTAGCGACATACAATGAGCAGTTCTTC.

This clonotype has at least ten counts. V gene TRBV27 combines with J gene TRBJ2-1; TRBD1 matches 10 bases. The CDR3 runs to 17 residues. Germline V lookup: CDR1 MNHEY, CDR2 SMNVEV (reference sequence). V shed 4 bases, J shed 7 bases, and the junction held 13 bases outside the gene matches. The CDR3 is CASSSRSTGGSRNEQFF. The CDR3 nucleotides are TGTGCCAGCAGTTCGAGATCGACAGGGGGCTCACGAAATGAGCAGTTCTTC.

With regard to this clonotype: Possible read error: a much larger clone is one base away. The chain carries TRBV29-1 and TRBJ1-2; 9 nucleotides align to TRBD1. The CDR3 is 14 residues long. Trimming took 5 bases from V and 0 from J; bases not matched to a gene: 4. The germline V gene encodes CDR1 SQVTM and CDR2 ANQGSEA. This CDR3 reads CSVKRDRANYGYTF. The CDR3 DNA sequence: TGCAGCGTTAAGCGGGACAGGGCTAACTATGGCTACACCTTC. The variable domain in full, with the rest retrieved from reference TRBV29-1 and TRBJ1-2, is SAVISQKPSRDICQRGTSLTIQCQVDSQVTMMFWYRQQPGQSLTLIATANQGSEATYESGFVIDKFPISRPNLTFSTLTVSNMSPEDSSIYLCSVKRDRANYGYTFGSGTRLTVV.

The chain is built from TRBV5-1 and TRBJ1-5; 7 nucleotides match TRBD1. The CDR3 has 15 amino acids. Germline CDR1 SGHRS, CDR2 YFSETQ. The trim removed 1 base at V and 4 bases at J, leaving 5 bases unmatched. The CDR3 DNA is TGCGCCAGCAGCTTGAGTCCAGGGGGAAATCAGCCCCAGCATTTT. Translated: CASSLSPGGNQPQHF.

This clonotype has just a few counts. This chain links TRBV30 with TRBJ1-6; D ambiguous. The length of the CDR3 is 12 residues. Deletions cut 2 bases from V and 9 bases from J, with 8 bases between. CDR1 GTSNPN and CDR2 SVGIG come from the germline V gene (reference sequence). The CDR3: CAWSLTLSPLHF. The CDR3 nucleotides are TGTGCCTGGAGTCTGACCCTTTCACCCCTCCACTTT.

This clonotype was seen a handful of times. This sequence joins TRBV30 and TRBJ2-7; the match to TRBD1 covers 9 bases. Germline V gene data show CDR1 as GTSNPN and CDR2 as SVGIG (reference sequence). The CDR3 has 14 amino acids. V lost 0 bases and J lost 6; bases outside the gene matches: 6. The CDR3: CAWSVGTGWSEQYF. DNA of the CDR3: TGTGCCTGGAGTGTAGGGACAGGGTGGAGCGAGCAGTACTTC.

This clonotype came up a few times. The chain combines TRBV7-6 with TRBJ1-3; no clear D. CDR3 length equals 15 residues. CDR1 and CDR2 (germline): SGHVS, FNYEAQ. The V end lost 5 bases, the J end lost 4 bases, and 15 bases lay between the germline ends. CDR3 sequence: CASSTERVKGNTIYF. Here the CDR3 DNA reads TGTGCCAGCAGCACCGAGCGAGTAAAAGGAAACACCATATATTTT.

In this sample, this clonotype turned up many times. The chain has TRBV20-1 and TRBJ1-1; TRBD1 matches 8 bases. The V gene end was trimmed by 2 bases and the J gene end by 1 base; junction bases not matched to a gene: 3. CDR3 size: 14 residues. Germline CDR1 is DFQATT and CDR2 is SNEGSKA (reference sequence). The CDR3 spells CSARQGAPNTEAFF. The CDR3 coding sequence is TGCAGTGCTAGACAGGGGGCCCCGAACACTGAAGCTTTCTTT.

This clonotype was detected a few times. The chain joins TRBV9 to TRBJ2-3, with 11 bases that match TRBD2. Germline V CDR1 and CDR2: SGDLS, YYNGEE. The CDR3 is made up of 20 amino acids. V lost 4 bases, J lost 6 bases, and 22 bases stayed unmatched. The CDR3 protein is CASSPHRTGTSGSGGDTQYF. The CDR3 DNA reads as TGTGCCAGCAGCCCCCACCGAACCGGGACTAGCGGCTCCGGAGGGGATACGCAGTATTTT.

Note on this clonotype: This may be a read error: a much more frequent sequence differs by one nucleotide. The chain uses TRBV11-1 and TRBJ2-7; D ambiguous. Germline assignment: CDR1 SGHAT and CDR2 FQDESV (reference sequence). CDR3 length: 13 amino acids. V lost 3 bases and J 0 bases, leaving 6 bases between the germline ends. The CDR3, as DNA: TGTGCCAGCAGCTTCGCTATCTCCTACGAGCAGTACTTC. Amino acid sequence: CASSFAISYEQYF.

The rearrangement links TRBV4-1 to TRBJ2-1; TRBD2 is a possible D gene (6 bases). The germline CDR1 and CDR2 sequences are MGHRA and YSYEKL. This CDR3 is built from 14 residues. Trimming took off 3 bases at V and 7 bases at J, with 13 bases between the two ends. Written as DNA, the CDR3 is TGCGCCAGCAGCCATACCGGGACTCAAAATGAGCAGTTCTTC. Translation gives CASSHTGTQNEQFF.

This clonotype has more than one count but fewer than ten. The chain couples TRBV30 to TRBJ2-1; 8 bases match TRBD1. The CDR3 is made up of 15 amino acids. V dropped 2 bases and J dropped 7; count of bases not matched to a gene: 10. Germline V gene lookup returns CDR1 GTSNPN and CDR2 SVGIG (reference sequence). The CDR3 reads CAWSLQGGIGNEQFF. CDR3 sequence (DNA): TGTGCCTGGAGTCTACAGGGGGGTATAGGAAATGAGCAGTTCTTC.

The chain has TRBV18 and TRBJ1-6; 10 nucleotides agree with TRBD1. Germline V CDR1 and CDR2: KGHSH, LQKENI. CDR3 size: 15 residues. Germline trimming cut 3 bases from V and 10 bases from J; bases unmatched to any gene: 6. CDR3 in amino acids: CASSPGQGVVSPLHF. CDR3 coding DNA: TGTGCCAGCTCACCCGGACAGGGGGTGGTATCACCCCTCCACTTT.

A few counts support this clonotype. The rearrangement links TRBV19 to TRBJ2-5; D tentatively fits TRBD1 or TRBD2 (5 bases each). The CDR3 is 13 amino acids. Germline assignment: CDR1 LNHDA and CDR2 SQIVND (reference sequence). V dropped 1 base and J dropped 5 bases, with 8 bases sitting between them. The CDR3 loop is CASSIGGAETQYF. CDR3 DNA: TGTGCCAGTAGTATAGGAGGGGCCGAGACCCAGTACTTC.

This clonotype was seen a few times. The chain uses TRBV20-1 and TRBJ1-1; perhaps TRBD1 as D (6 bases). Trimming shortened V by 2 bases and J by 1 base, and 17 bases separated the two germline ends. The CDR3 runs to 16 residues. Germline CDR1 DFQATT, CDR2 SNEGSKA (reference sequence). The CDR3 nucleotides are TGCAGTGCTAGAAGGGGGACAACTAGTCCGAACACTGAAGCTTTCTTT. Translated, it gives CSARRGTTSPNTEAFF.

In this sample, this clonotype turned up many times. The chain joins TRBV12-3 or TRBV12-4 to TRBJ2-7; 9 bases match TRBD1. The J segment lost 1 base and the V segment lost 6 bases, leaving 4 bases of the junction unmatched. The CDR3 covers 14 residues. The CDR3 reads CASRLDRGSYEQYF. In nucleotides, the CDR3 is TGTGCCAGCAGACTCGACAGGGGGTCCTACGAGCAGTACTTC.

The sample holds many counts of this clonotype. The CDR3: CASSRTGGHQPQHF. The CDR3 coding sequence is TGTGCCAGCAGCCGGACAGGGGGCCATCAGCCCCAGCATTTT. V gene TRBV3-1 combines with J gene TRBJ1-5; TRBD1 matches at 11 bases. The CDR3 covers 14 residues. Germline V gives CDR1 LGHDT, CDR2 YNNKEL (reference sequence). J lost 5 bases, V lost 4 bases, and 1 base had no gene match.

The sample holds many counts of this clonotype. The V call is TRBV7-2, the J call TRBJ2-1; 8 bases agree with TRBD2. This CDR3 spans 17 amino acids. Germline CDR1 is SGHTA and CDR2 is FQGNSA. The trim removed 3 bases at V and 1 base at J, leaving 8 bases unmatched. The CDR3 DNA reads TGTGCCAGCAGCTTGTATGGGGCGGGAGGATCCTACAATGAGCAGTTCTTC. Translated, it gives CASSLYGAGGSYNEQFF.

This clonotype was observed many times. The CDR3 DNA reads TGTGCTAGTGGCCAGGACTCCAGCTCTGGGGCCAACGTCCTGACTTTC. It is translated as CASGQDSSSGANVLTF. The rearrangement joins TRBV12-5 to TRBJ2-6, with D possibly matching TRBD2 (5 bases). Germline V lookup: CDR1 LGHNT, CDR2 FRNRAP. V lost 6 bases, J lost 0 bases, and 12 bases lay in between. The CDR3 length is 16 residues.